This TCR beta chain originates from a study of T cell changes during pregnancy in multiple sclerosis. Assay: immunoSEQ multiplex PCR; the TCRdb copy retains only in-frame clones and omits some. Of approximately 30,000 clones in the sample, around 90% are singletons; the top ten hold roughly 0.6%. Germline CDR1 is MDHEN and CDR2 is SYDVKM. With V trimmed by 6 bases and J by 10 bases, 23 bases remained unmatched. The CDR3 spans 19 residues. The receptor's source is a female donor in good health, enrolled as a control in a pregnancy study. The chain has TRBV28 and TRBJ2-1; 11 bases fit TRBD1. The input for sequencing was CD4+ T cells from peripheral blood mononuclear cells, taken in the first trimester of pregnancy. In DNA form, the CDR3 reads TGTGCCAGCAGCTCATCCGGGACAGGGGGTTTGGGAATAACTCGGGAGCAGTTCTTC. It yields the protein CASSSSGTGGLGITREQFF.